This T cell receptor (beta chain) was captured in a study of CD8+CD57+ T cells in acquired aplastic anemia. CDR3 size: 14 residues. The germline V gene has CDR1 DFQATT and CDR2 SNEGSKA (reference sequence). Between the trimmed V and J ends, which lost 6 bases and 5 bases, there was a span of 20 bases. Researchers used genomic DNA as the template to profile TCR beta VDJ and CDR3. TCRdb itself ran the reads through MiXCR, one entry per CDR3 protein. The repertoire consists of roughly 160,000 distinct CDR3 sequences, with about two thirds occurring once and the leading ten covering 35% to 50%. Flow cytometry had shown expanded CD8+CD57+ cells in the patients chosen for sequencing. Patients were treatment-naive when blood was sampled.

The receptor was derived from a human donor with aplastic anemia. Source material: sorted CD4+, CD8+, or CD8+CD57+ T cells (not recorded which) from PBMCs. The chain carries TRBV20-1 and TRBJ2-7; tentative D call: TRBD2 (6 bases). CDR3 sequence: CSAPTRENSHEQYF. Here the CDR3 DNA reads TGCAGTGCCCCTACACGGGAGAACAGCCACGAGCAGTACTTC.